The 31 T cell receptor beta chains below all came from one sample that was sequenced in a study of a mutant IDH1 vaccine in newly diagnosed glioma. Sequencing used immunoSEQ multiplex PCR; TCRdb keeps in-frame clones, though not all of them. The table lists about 15,000 clones, 75% to 90% of them singletons, with around 9% in the top ten. Time point reported: baseline, week 1 (first vaccination visit). The treatment: pre-vaccination baseline after standard-of-care therapy. The material sequenced was PBMCs, taken from a glioma patient treated with radiotherapy, temozolomide or both. The receptors shown here come from a woman in her forties with glioma. Some clones in this sample may be carry-over from other donors' samples.

This clone was observed once. V is TRBV27 and J is TRBJ2-1; TRBD1 agrees at 8 bases. CDR1 is MNHEY and CDR2 is SMNVEV in the germline V gene (reference sequence). This CDR3 is 19 amino acids long. The V gene end was trimmed by 6 bases and the J gene end by 1 base; junction bases not matched to a gene: 17. The CDR3 protein is CASSPGQVITSESYNEQFF. CDR3 nucleotides: TGTGCCAGCAGCCCGGGACAGGTCATAACCTCAGAGTCCTACAATGAGCAGTTCTTC.

The V gene is TRBV7-9, the J gene TRBJ1-2; D unclear. Trimming pared 7 bases from V and 5 bases from J, leaving 14 bases between. CDR3 length equals 13 residues. CDR1 SEHNR and CDR2 FQNEAQ come from the germline V gene (reference sequence). The CDR3 loop is CASTVSGFYGYTF. DNA of the CDR3: TGTGCCAGCACCGTGTCGGGCTTTTATGGCTACACCTTC.

The chain links TRBV27 to TRBJ1-2; tentative D call: TRBD1 (5 bases). V was trimmed by 5 bases and J by 4 bases, leaving 17 bases between them. Germline values: CDR1 MNHEY, CDR2 SMNVEV (reference sequence). This CDR3 spans 15 amino acids. CDR3 loop: CASSPKSAGSYGYTF. DNA for the CDR3: TGTGCCAGCAGTCCCAAATCAGCAGGGAGCTATGGCTACACCTTC.

CDR3: CASSSGTSNLEQYF. The CDR3 coding sequence is TGTGCCAGCAGTTCCGGGACCAGTAACCTCGAGCAGTACTTC. The chain joins TRBV2 to TRBJ2-7; perhaps D is TRBD1 or TRBD2 (5 bases each). This CDR3 contains 14 residues. Germline V lookup: CDR1 SNHLY, CDR2 FYNNEI. V was pared by 5 bases and J by 6 bases, with 17 bases between. Full variable domain (missing parts from reference TRBV2 and TRBJ2-7): EPEVTQTPSHQVTQMGQEVILRCVPISNHLYFYWYRQILGQKVEFLVSFYNNEISEKSEIFDDQFSVERPDGSNFTLKIRSTKLEDSAMYFCASSSGTSNLEQYFGPGTRLTVT.

The V and J genes are TRBV15 and TRBJ1-1; D gene uncertain. This CDR3 spans 15 amino acids. Germline V gene data show CDR1 as LNHNV and CDR2 as YYDKDF (reference sequence). The V end lost 3 bases, the J end lost 0 bases, and 11 bases lay between the germline ends. CDR3 sequence: CATSSSAGMNTEAFF. The DNA of the CDR3 is TGTGCCACCAGCAGTTCGGCAGGTATGAACACTGAAGCTTTCTTT.

Concerning this clone: This same CDR3 is encoded by further DNA sequences in the sample. This sequence joins TRBV2 and TRBJ1-1; tentatively, D is TRBD1 (5 bases). This CDR3 is built from 14 residues. V lost 4 bases and J lost 4, with 13 bases in between. CDR1 and CDR2 (germline): SNHLY, FYNNEI. The CDR3 DNA reads TGTGCCAGCAGTGGATTCAGGGTAGGCACTGAAGCTTTCTTT. Residues: CASSGFRVGTEAFF.

The chain carries TRBV13 and TRBJ2-3, with D possibly being TRBD1 (6 bases). Germline lookup yields CDR1 PRHDT and CDR2 FYEKMQ (reference sequence). Trimming pared 5 bases from V and 4 bases from J, leaving 13 bases between. The CDR3 loop spans 14 amino acids. The CDR3 here is CASSPKAGADTQYF. The DNA for the CDR3 is TGTGCCAGCAGCCCAAAAGCAGGGGCAGATACGCAGTATTTT.

The rearrangement uses TRBV18 and TRBJ1-2, with D perhaps TRBD1 (5 bases). Germline values: CDR1 KGHSH, CDR2 LQKENI. This CDR3 spans 16 amino acids. V gave up 4 bases and J gave up 4 bases, with 19 bases separating them. The DNA for the CDR3 is TGTGCCAGCTCACAGCCGGGCGGGGACGCGACCTATGGCTACACCTTC. Protein product: CASSQPGGDATYGYTF.

On this clone: At the DNA level, this CDR3 is encoded by other sequences in the same sample as well. This chain joins TRBV5-1 and TRBJ2-5, with a tentative D call TRBD1 (6 bases). CDR1 and CDR2 from the germline V gene are SGHRS and YFSETQ. V lost 4 bases and J 1 base, leaving 11 bases between the germline ends. The CDR3 is made up of 14 amino acids. The CDR3 protein is CASSLQGLQETQYF. CDR3 sequence (DNA): TGCGCCAGCAGCCTACAGGGCCTCCAAGAGACCCAGTACTTC.

As for this clone: The same CDR3 arises from other DNA sequences in this sample as well. The chain carries TRBV10-3 and TRBJ1-3, with 10 bases that match TRBD1. CDR3 length equals 16 residues. The germline CDR1 and CDR2 sequences are ENHRY and SYGVKD. The V gene end was trimmed by 4 bases and the J gene end by 2 bases; junction bases not matched to a gene: 5. The CDR3 DNA reads TGTGCCATCAGTGTCTCCGGGACAGGGGCTGGAAACACCATATATTTT. Translation: CAISVSGTGAGNTIYF.

The rearrangement joins TRBV16 to TRBJ1-5; TRBD1 might be the D (5 bases). CDR1 is KGHSY and CDR2 is FQNENV in the germline V gene. The CDR3 consists of 14 residues. Trimming removed 7 bases at V and 1 base at J, with 11 bases between. CDR3 nucleotides: TGTGCCAGCACCCACGGGGGGAGCAATCAGCCCCAGCATTTT. It is translated as CASTHGGSNQPQHF.

The rearrangement joins TRBV28 to TRBJ2-1; D may be TRBD2 (10 bases). Germline V gene data show CDR1 as MDHEN and CDR2 as SYDVKM. This CDR3 is built from 19 residues. The ends were cut back, 2 bases at V and 2 bases at J, with 22 bases in the middle. The CDR3 reads CASSLGGQGTSGTYNEQFF. DNA for the CDR3: TGTGCCAGCAGTTTAGGGGGACAGGGCACTAGCGGGACCTACAATGAGCAGTTCTTC.

The rearrangement links TRBV5-1 to TRBJ2-7; the match to TRBD2 covers 13 bases. The J segment lost 4 bases and the V segment lost 4 bases, leaving 8 bases of the junction unmatched. Germline loops: CDR1 SGHRS, CDR2 YFSETQ. This CDR3 region has 16 residues. CDR3 sequence reads: CASSLGTSGEGYEQYF. Here the CDR3 DNA reads TGCGCCAGCAGCCTCGGGACTAGCGGGGAGGGGTACGAGCAGTACTTC.

This rearrangement joins TRBV28 to TRBJ1-2, with D hard to call. Germline CDR1 MDHEN, CDR2 SYDVKM. Trimming stripped 6 bases from V and 5 bases from J, with 10 bases between. CDR3 length: 12 residues. The CDR3 bases are TGTGCCAGCAGCCGATTTCGGTATGGCTACACCTTC. Its protein is CASSRFRYGYTF.

The V gene is TRBV5-1, the J gene TRBJ2-7; D might be TRBD1 (5 bases). The V end was cut by 4 bases, the J end by 1 base, with 15 bases between. Germline CDR1 SGHRS, CDR2 YFSETQ. This CDR3 has 15 amino acids. CDR3: CASSPGRGESYEQYF. The CDR3 nucleotides read TGCGCCAGCAGCCCCGGTAGGGGCGAGTCCTACGAGCAGTACTTC.

V is TRBV30 and J is TRBJ1-6; 7 bases map to TRBD1. The V gene's germline CDR1 is GTSNPN and CDR2 SVGIG (reference sequence). The J segment lost 9 bases and the V segment lost 3 bases, leaving 8 bases of the junction unmatched. The CDR3 runs to 14 residues. CDR3 DNA sequence: TGTGCCTGGAGCAGGACAGGTGGGATTTCACCCCTCCACTTT. This gives the protein CAWSRTGGISPLHF.

This chain uses TRBV30 with TRBJ2-1; D remains unclear. The CDR3 contains 13 residues. V was pared by 5 bases and J by 0 bases, with 8 bases between. The germline V gene has CDR1 GTSNPN and CDR2 SVGIG (reference sequence). As DNA, the CDR3 is TGTGCCTGGGCCGGTAACTCCTACAATGAGCAGTTCTTC. Translation gives CAWAGNSYNEQFF.

This CDR3 reads CASSNLGWTDTQYF. CDR3 DNA sequence: TGTGCCAGCAGTAACCTTGGGTGGACAGATACGCAGTATTTT. The chain has TRBV5-6 and TRBJ2-3, with D uncertain. This CDR3 region has 14 residues. Germline CDR1 reads SGHDT; CDR2 reads YYEEEE. V lost 5 bases to trimming and J lost 3 bases, with 13 bases between them.

The chain couples TRBV6-4 to TRBJ1-6, with 7 bases that match TRBD1. The CDR3 covers 15 residues. The germline gives CDR1 MRHNA, CDR2 SNTAGT. J lost 8 bases, V lost 2 bases, and 6 bases had no gene match. The CDR3 sequence: CASSDTRQGHSPLHF. The CDR3 DNA sequence: TGTGCCAGCAGTGACACCCGACAGGGCCATTCACCCCTCCACTTT.

The chain joins TRBV11-3 to TRBJ1-5; no clear D. The length of the CDR3 is 16 residues. CDR1 SGHNT and CDR2 YENEEA come from the germline V gene. Trimming removed 1 base at V and 6 bases at J, with 16 bases between. The chain's CDR3 is CASSLVRERSVQPQHF. In nucleotides, the CDR3 is TGTGCCAGCAGCTTAGTAAGGGAAAGATCAGTTCAGCCCCAGCATTTT.

The chain carries TRBV7-8 and TRBJ2-7; 15 bases are a match to TRBD2. The CDR3 is made up of 16 amino acids. The J segment lost 3 bases and the V segment lost 5 bases, leaving 5 bases of the junction unmatched. CDR1 is SGHVS and CDR2 is FQNEAQ in the germline V gene. The CDR3 DNA follows: TGTGCCAGCAGCCCCGGGACTAGCGGGGGGTTCTACGAGCAGTACTTC. Encoded protein: CASSPGTSGGFYEQYF.

In DNA form, the CDR3 reads TGTGCCAGCTCGCGGACGGAGAACACCGGGGAGCTGTTTTTT. Its translation: CASSRTENTGELFF. The V gene is TRBV18, the J gene TRBJ2-2; D gene unclear. V dropped 6 bases and J dropped 1 base, with 9 bases sitting between them. Germline V gene sequence: CDR1 KGHSH, CDR2 LQKENI. This CDR3 spans 14 amino acids.

The chain couples TRBV5-4 to TRBJ2-1; 10 bases are a match to TRBD1. J was trimmed by 7 bases and V by 4 bases; bases with no gene match: 8. This CDR3 is built from 15 residues. CDR1 SGHNT and CDR2 YYREEE come from the germline V gene (reference sequence). The CDR3 DNA follows: TGTGCCAGCAGCACGGACAGGGGACAGGGGAATGAGCAGTTCTTC. It encodes CASSTDRGQGNEQFF.

J is TRBJ2-7 and V is TRBV20-1, with D maybe TRBD1 (5 bases). The CDR3 has 11 residues. CDR1 DFQATT and CDR2 SNEGSKA come from the germline V gene (reference sequence). Trimming removed 5 bases at V and 3 bases at J, with 8 bases between. CDR3 DNA sequence: TGCAGTGCTGTAGACAGCTACGAGCAGTACTTC. Residues: CSAVDSYEQYF.

The CDR3 region is CASSESVGGGPVRDTQYF. In DNA, the CDR3 is TGCGCCAGCAGTGAGTCGGTCGGCGGGGGGCCTGTTAGGGATACGCAGTATTTT. The rearrangement links TRBV10-2 to TRBJ2-3; TRBD2 matches 8 bases. V shed 0 bases, J shed 6 bases, and the junction held 14 bases outside the gene matches. Germline V lookup: CDR1 WSHSY, CDR2 SAAADI. The CDR3 has 18 amino acids.

This chain joins TRBV19 and TRBJ1-4, with 7 bases aligning to TRBD1. Germline CDR1 reads LNHDA; CDR2 reads SQIVND (reference sequence). The CDR3 spans 16 residues. After removal of 3 bases from V and 8 bases from J, the junction contained 12 bases not matched to a gene. CDR3 in DNA: TGTGCCAGTAGTATTGGGCCGGGACAGAAGAGGGAAAAACTGTTTTTT. It encodes CASSIGPGQKREKLFF.

The CDR3 reads CASSYSGLLAKNIQYF. The DNA of the CDR3 is TGTGCCAGCAGTTACTCGGGTCTACTAGCCAAAAACATTCAGTACTTC. The V and J genes are TRBV6-5 and TRBJ2-4; D ambiguous. Trimming cost V 0 bases and J 0 bases, with 9 bases left between them. Germline assignment: CDR1 MNHEY and CDR2 SVGAGI. The CDR3 covers 16 residues.

The chain carries TRBV18 and TRBJ1-2; 11 bases fit TRBD1. Germline V lookup: CDR1 KGHSH, CDR2 LQKENI. Trimming took 5 bases from V and 7 from J; bases not matched to a gene: 0. The CDR3 contains 12 residues. CDR3 amino acids: CASSGQGAGYTF. The CDR3 bases are TGTGCCAGCTCAGGACAGGGGGCTGGCTACACCTTC.

The V gene is TRBV2, the J gene TRBJ2-6; D is unresolved. CDR3 length: 16 residues. The V gene's germline CDR1 is SNHLY and CDR2 FYNNEI. Trimming stripped 5 bases from V and 1 base from J, with 12 bases between. The CDR3 loop is CASSFNRRSGANVLTF. The CDR3 nucleotides are TGTGCCAGCAGTTTCAATCGGCGGTCTGGGGCCAACGTCCTGACTTTC.

The V call is TRBV6-1, the J call TRBJ1-2, with 8 bases matching TRBD1. CDR1 and CDR2 (germline): MNHNS, SASEGT. V was pared by 6 bases and J by 8 bases, with 8 bases of the junction left unmatched. The CDR3 loop spans 13 amino acids. As DNA, the CDR3 is TGTGCCAGCAGGCCGGACAGGGTCAGGGGCTACACCTTC. This translates into CASRPDRVRGYTF.

This clone was found a few times. This sequence joins TRBV10-3 and TRBJ1-1, with 7 bases that match TRBD1. This CDR3 region has 12 residues. CDR1 and CDR2 (germline): ENHRY, SYGVKD. V lost 11 bases to trimming and J lost 4 bases; unmatched junction nucleotides: 7. The CDR3 DNA reads TGTGCCGGGGGGACAGCAGGCACTGAAGCTTTCTTT. This gives the protein CAGGTAGTEAFF.